These 32 T cell receptor beta chains came from one sample sequenced in a study of beta chain features in type 1 diabetes. Expressed TCRB transcripts were sequenced because the isolated RNA had all been reverse transcribed beforehand. Assay: immunoSEQ multiplex PCR; the TCRdb copy retains only in-frame clones and omits some. This sample has 150,000 to 160,000 clones, with around 10% found just once. The material sequenced was central memory CD4+ T cells from blood. The receptors originated from a man younger than 35 in good health.

In its sample, this clone was seen a few times. V and J are TRBV7-2 and TRBJ1-3, with D possibly matching TRBD1 (6 bases). The CDR3 has 16 amino acids. V lost 5 bases, J lost 4 bases, and 18 bases lay in between. Germline values: CDR1 SGHTA, CDR2 FQGNSA. CDR3 sequence reads: CASSPVTGKLGNTIYF. The CDR3 DNA reads as TGTGCCAGCAGCCCCGTAACAGGGAAATTAGGAAACACCATATATTTT.

The J gene is TRBJ2-7, the V gene TRBV7-2, with TRBD1 identical over 7 bases. This CDR3 has 15 amino acids. Per the germline V gene, CDR1 is SGHTA and CDR2 is FQGNSA. V lost 4 bases to trimming and J lost 4 bases; unmatched junction nucleotides: 10. The CDR3 region is CASSYGTEWFYEQYF. The CDR3 nucleotides read TGTGCCAGCAGCTACGGGACAGAATGGTTTTACGAGCAGTACTTC. Supplemented by reference TRBV7-2 and TRBJ2-7, the full variable domain reads GAGVSQSPSNKVTEKGKDVELRCDPISGHTALYWYRQSLGQGLEFLIYFQGNSAPDKSGLPSDRFSAERTGGSVSTLTIQRTQQEDSAVYLCASSYGTEWFYEQYFGPGTRLTVT.

There are a few counts of this clone. This sequence joins TRBV7-9 and TRBJ2-7; TRBD1 matches 8 bases. V lost 3 bases, J lost 2 bases, and 9 bases stayed unmatched. There are 16 residues in the CDR3. Germline loops: CDR1 SEHNR, CDR2 FQNEAQ (reference sequence). Written as DNA, the CDR3 is TGTGCCAGCAGCTTTCTGTCTACAGGGGGTACCTACGAGCAGTACTTC. It codes for CASSFLSTGGTYEQYF.

The chain links TRBV2 to TRBJ2-6; perhaps TRBD2 as D (6 bases). The germline V gene has CDR1 SNHLY and CDR2 FYNNEI. The CDR3 has 16 residues. Trimming took 4 bases from V and 1 from J, leaving 11 bases between them. DNA for the CDR3: TGTGCCAGCAGTGGGGCGGGGATGTCTGGGGCCAACGTCCTGACTTTC. Protein product: CASSGAGMSGANVLTF.

This clone was picked up a small number of times. V usage is TRBV4-3 and J usage is TRBJ1-2; a weak D match, TRBD1 (6 bases). Germline lookup yields CDR1 LGHNA and CDR2 YSLEER. This CDR3 spans 14 amino acids. Deletions cut 4 bases from V and 4 bases from J, with 13 bases between. This chain's CDR3 is CASSPSGQIYGYTF. In DNA form, the CDR3 reads TGCGCCAGCAGCCCCTCCGGACAGATCTATGGCTACACCTTC.

The V call is TRBV6-6, the J call TRBJ1-3; a weak D match, TRBD1 (5 bases). CDR1 is MNHNY, CDR2 SVGAGI, per germline (reference sequence). V lost 7 bases and J lost 3, with 19 bases in between. The CDR3 totals 16 residues. CDR3 sequence reads: CASIRGGEVGGNTIYF. For the CDR3, the DNA is TGTGCCAGCATCCGAGGAGGGGAAGTAGGTGGAAACACCATATATTTT.

This clone was counted only a few times. J is TRBJ2-1 and V is TRBV6-5; 8 bases match TRBD1. Germline assignment: CDR1 MNHEY and CDR2 SVGAGI. The length of the CDR3 is 15 residues. After removal of 5 bases from V and 6 bases from J, the junction contained 9 bases not matched to a gene. The CDR3 DNA reads as TGTGCCAGCAGTCGACAGGGGACCAGTATCAATGAGCAGTTCTTC. Translation gives CASSRQGTSINEQFF.

In its sample, this clone was seen a few times. The chain links TRBV9 to TRBJ2-5, with 10 bases identical to TRBD2. The germline gives CDR1 SGDLS, CDR2 YYNGEE. CDR3 length equals 14 residues. J was trimmed by 5 bases and V by 0 bases; bases with no gene match: 1. CDR3 nucleotide sequence: TGTGCCAGCAGCGTAGCTAGCGGGGGTGAGACCCAGTACTTC. It is translated as CASSVASGGETQYF.

This clone was counted a few times. The gene calls are TRBV7-2 and TRBJ2-3, with D hard to call. The V gene's germline CDR1 is SGHTA and CDR2 FQGNSA. CDR3 length: 14 amino acids. Trimming removed 3 bases from V and 4 bases from J, with 11 bases in between. CDR3: CASSFNAGPDTQYF. The CDR3 region has the DNA TGTGCCAGCAGCTTTAATGCAGGCCCAGATACGCAGTATTTT.

This clone has ten or more counts. V usage is TRBV4-2 and J usage is TRBJ2-3; D possibly corresponds to TRBD2 (6 bases). Trimming stripped 3 bases from V and 1 base from J, with 8 bases between. The germline CDR1 and CDR2 sequences are LGHNA and YNFKEQ. The CDR3 totals 14 residues. The CDR3 DNA reads TGTGCCAGCAGCCAGGCGGGGCGCACAGATACGCAGTATTTT. Its protein product is CASSQAGRTDTQYF.

This clone was detected a few times. The chain combines TRBV29-1 with TRBJ2-4; D uncertain. CDR3 length: 13 amino acids. From germline, CDR1 is SQVTM and CDR2 ANQGSEA. V lost 7 bases, J lost 1 base, and 11 bases lay in between. CDR3 loop: CSALHPAKNIQYF. The CDR3 DNA is TGCAGCGCTTTACATCCTGCCAAAAACATTCAGTACTTC.

A few counts support this clone. The rearrangement joins TRBV5-8 to TRBJ2-7; unclear D gene. Germline V gene sequence: CDR1 SGHTS, CDR2 YDEGEE. CDR3 length equals 14 residues. V was trimmed by 0 bases and J by 2 bases, leaving 9 bases between them. This chain's CDR3 is CASSLGPGAYEQYF. In DNA, the CDR3 is TGTGCCAGCAGCTTGGGGCCCGGCGCCTACGAGCAGTACTTC.

This clone has ten or more counts. Other DNA sequences from this sample encode an identical CDR3 as well. This chain uses TRBV30 with TRBJ1-3; D uncertain. The CDR3 loop spans 11 amino acids. Trimming took off 5 bases at V and 3 bases at J, with 5 bases between the two ends. CDR1 and CDR2 from the germline V gene are GTSNPN and SVGIG (reference sequence). The chain's CDR3 is CAWGHGNTIYF. CDR3 DNA sequence: TGTGCCTGGGGTCATGGAAACACCATATATTTT. Full variable domain (missing parts from reference TRBV30 and TRBJ1-3): SQTIHQWPATLVQPVGSPLSLECTVEGTSNPNLYWYRQAAGRGLQLLFYSVGIGQISSEVPQNLSASRPQDRQFILSSKKLLLSDSGFYLCAWGHGNTIYFGEGSWLTVV.

This clone was seen a few times. V and J are TRBV29-1 and TRBJ2-1; 11 nucleotides match TRBD1. CDR3 length: 13 amino acids. V was pared by 7 bases and J by 7 bases, with 6 bases of the junction left unmatched. Per germline, CDR1 SQVTM and CDR2 ANQGSEA. CDR3: CSAGTGGLNEQFF. CDR3 nucleotides: TGCAGCGCCGGGACAGGGGGTTTAAATGAGCAGTTCTTC.

The table lists this clone with many counts. The gene calls are TRBV13 and TRBJ2-3; possible D gene TRBD1, 7 bases. The CDR3 runs 14 residues. V shed 5 bases and J shed 3 bases, with 12 bases lying between them. Germline-derived CDR1 and CDR2 are PRHDT and FYEKMQ (reference sequence). The DNA of the CDR3 is TGTGCCAGCAGCCGGAGGGACAGTACAGATACGCAGTATTTT. This sequence encodes CASSRRDSTDTQYF.

The rearrangement uses TRBV29-1 and TRBJ2-7; the match to TRBD2 covers 13 bases. Germline V lookup: CDR1 SQVTM, CDR2 ANQGSEA. The CDR3 extends over 15 amino acids. After removal of 6 bases from V and 0 bases from J, the junction contained 5 bases not matched to a gene. CDR3 amino acids: CSVRWTSGSSYEQYF. CDR3 DNA sequence: TGCAGCGTCCGTTGGACTAGCGGGAGCTCCTACGAGCAGTACTTC.

This clone came up a few times. This same CDR3 is encoded by further DNA sequences in the sample. The CDR3 DNA is TGTGCCAGCAGCTTAGGGCCGGATCAGCCCCAGCATTTT. This codes for CASSLGPDQPQHF. The chain recombines TRBV7-2 with TRBJ1-5, with no clear D. Germline assignment: CDR1 SGHTA and CDR2 FQGNSA. Trimming cost V 1 base and J 5 bases, with 6 bases left between them. The CDR3 runs 13 residues.

This clone was seen a handful of times. J is TRBJ1-4 and V is TRBV29-1, with D possibly matching TRBD1 (5 bases). Germline V gene data show CDR1 as SQVTM and CDR2 as ANQGSEA. V was clipped by 7 bases and J by 7 bases, with 10 bases between them. The CDR3 is 11 residues long. CDR3 bases: TGCAGCGCGGGACTTCCTGAAAAACTGTTTTTT. It is translated as CSAGLPEKLFF.

The chain joins TRBV28 to TRBJ1-2, with 7 bases identical to TRBD1. With V trimmed by 2 bases and J by 3 bases, 6 bases remained unmatched. Per germline, CDR1 MDHEN and CDR2 SYDVKM. CDR3 size: 15 residues. DNA for the CDR3: TGTGCCAGCAGTTTAAGACCCCAGGGGGACTATGGCTACACCTTC. This encodes CASSLRPQGDYGYTF.

A few counts support this clone. This chain links TRBV29-1 with TRBJ1-1, with D maybe TRBD1 (5 bases). The V end was cut by 6 bases, the J end by 4 bases, with 18 bases between. The germline V gene encodes CDR1 SQVTM and CDR2 ANQGSEA. The CDR3 consists of 14 residues. CDR3 in DNA: TGCAGCGTGCGGACACTATTATTGATCACTGAAGCTTTCTTT. It translates to CSVRTLLLITEAFF.

This clone was counted a few times. V usage is TRBV28 and J usage is TRBJ2-5; TRBD1 or TRBD2 may be the D gene (5 bases each). The germline CDR1 and CDR2 sequences are MDHEN and SYDVKM. Trimming shortened V by 2 bases and J by 2 bases, and 12 bases separated the two germline ends. The CDR3 is 15 amino acids. The CDR3 nucleotides read TGTGCCAGCAGTTTAGAGGGGAAAGGACAAGAGACCCAGTACTTC. It specifies CASSLEGKGQETQYF.

This clone was observed at least ten times. The V and J genes are TRBV5-4 and TRBJ1-1, with TRBD1 identical over 7 bases. Germline CDR1 reads SGHNT; CDR2 reads YYREEE (reference sequence). Trimming cost V 0 bases and J 6 bases; bases outside gene matches: 8. The CDR3 is 15 residues long. DNA of the CDR3: TGTGCCAGCAGCTTGGCCAAGGGGACAGTGGCTGAAGCTTTCTTT. Its protein product is CASSLAKGTVAEAFF.

Only a few counts were recorded for this clone. The chain links TRBV7-2 to TRBJ2-7; 8 bases line up with TRBD1. The length of the CDR3 is 16 residues. The V and J ends lost 5 bases and 6 bases, in that order; junction bases with no gene match: 15. CDR1 SGHTA and CDR2 FQGNSA come from the germline V gene. The CDR3 is CASSPHSGQVSVEQYF. The DNA for the CDR3 is TGTGCCAGCAGCCCGCATTCGGGACAGGTATCGGTCGAGCAGTACTTC.

This clone was seen only a few times. CDR3 sequence reads: CASSLGVGTEAFF. As DNA, the CDR3 is TGCGCCAGCAGCTTAGGGGTGGGCACTGAAGCTTTCTTT. The chain employs TRBV5-1 and TRBJ1-1; TRBD1 might be the D (5 bases). Germline assignment: CDR1 SGHRS and CDR2 YFSETQ. Trimming left V 2 bases short and J 4 bases short, with 9 bases between. This CDR3 region has 13 residues. Looking up the rest from reference TRBV5-1 and TRBJ1-1 gives the full variable domain: KAGVTQTPRYLIKTRGQQVTLSCSPISGHRSVSWYQQTPGQGLQFLFEYFSETQRNKGNFPGRFSGRQFSNSRSEMNVSTLELGDSALYLCASSLGVGTEAFFGQGTRLTVV.

This clone was counted a few times. The chain joins TRBV10-3 to TRBJ1-2, with unresolved D. The length of the CDR3 is 12 residues. The germline CDR1 and CDR2 sequences are ENHRY and SYGVKD. Trimming removed 0 bases from V and 6 bases from J, with 5 bases in between. The CDR3 bases are TGTGCCATCAGTGAGTCGGGGAATGGCTACACCTTC. It is translated as CAISESGNGYTF.

The chain links TRBV7-6 to TRBJ2-1; a possible D gene is TRBD2 (6 bases). Germline-derived CDR1 and CDR2 are SGHVS and FNYEAQ. The ends were cut back, 6 bases at V and 2 bases at J, with 14 bases in the middle. The CDR3 length is 15 residues. CDR3 protein: CASRALAVPYNEQFF. Here the CDR3 DNA reads TGTGCCAGCAGAGCCTTAGCGGTCCCCTACAATGAGCAGTTCTTC.

V and J are TRBV20-1 and TRBJ2-1, with D tentatively TRBD1 (5 bases). CDR3 size: 10 residues. The ends were cut back, 6 bases at V and 9 bases at J, with 9 bases in the middle. CDR1 and CDR2 (germline): DFQATT, SNEGSKA (reference sequence). The CDR3 DNA reads TGCAGTGCCGTACAGGTTGAGCAGTTCTTC. Amino acids: CSAVQVEQFF.

This clone was observed a handful of times. This likely came from a read error, as a far larger clone is one base away. The sample carries other DNA sequences with the same CDR3. Written as DNA, the CDR3 is TGCGCCAGCAGCCAAGGGCTAATGGGGCTCACAGATACGCAGTATTTT. Its protein product is CASSQGLMGLTDTQYF. V is TRBV4-1 and J is TRBJ2-3; possibly TRBD1 for D (5 bases). The CDR3 totals 16 residues. Germline V gene lookup returns CDR1 MGHRA and CDR2 YSYEKL. Trimming took 1 base from V and 2 from J, leaving 13 bases between them.

V is TRBV4-3 and J is TRBJ2-4, with D unclear. The V end lost 1 base, the J end lost 6 bases, and 13 bases lay between the germline ends. Germline V CDR1 and CDR2: LGHNA, YSLEER. The CDR3 extends over 15 amino acids. This CDR3 reads CASSQAKQRLNIQYF. The CDR3, as DNA: TGCGCCAGCAGCCAAGCGAAACAGCGCTTAAACATTCAGTACTTC.

This sequence joins TRBV4-2 and TRBJ2-1; D is ambiguous. The V and J ends lost 2 bases and 8 bases respectively, with 10 bases between them. Germline lookup yields CDR1 LGHNA and CDR2 YNFKEQ. The CDR3 spans 13 residues. The CDR3: CASSQQIVDEQFF. The DNA of the CDR3 is TGTGCCAGCAGCCAACAAATAGTCGATGAGCAGTTCTTC.

Points on this clone: The germline gene is not matched at one end of the junction; a read error may be the cause. This chain uses TRBV18 with TRBJ2-7; D remains ambiguous. Looked up from germline, CDR1 is KGHSH and CDR2 is LQKENI. The CDR3 totals 13 residues. As DNA, the CDR3 is TGTGCCAGCTCCCCACTGGCAGGCTACGAGCAGTACTTC. Its protein is CASSPLAGYEQYF.

The chain combines TRBV7-9 with TRBJ2-2; TRBD2 aligns across 12 bases. Germline CDR1 is SEHNR and CDR2 is FQNEAQ (reference sequence). The CDR3 has 15 residues. With V trimmed by 7 bases and J by 6 bases, 6 bases remained unmatched. This CDR3 is CASNPTSGGSGELFF. For the CDR3, the DNA is TGTGCCAGCAACCCGACTAGCGGGGGTTCCGGGGAGCTGTTTTTT.